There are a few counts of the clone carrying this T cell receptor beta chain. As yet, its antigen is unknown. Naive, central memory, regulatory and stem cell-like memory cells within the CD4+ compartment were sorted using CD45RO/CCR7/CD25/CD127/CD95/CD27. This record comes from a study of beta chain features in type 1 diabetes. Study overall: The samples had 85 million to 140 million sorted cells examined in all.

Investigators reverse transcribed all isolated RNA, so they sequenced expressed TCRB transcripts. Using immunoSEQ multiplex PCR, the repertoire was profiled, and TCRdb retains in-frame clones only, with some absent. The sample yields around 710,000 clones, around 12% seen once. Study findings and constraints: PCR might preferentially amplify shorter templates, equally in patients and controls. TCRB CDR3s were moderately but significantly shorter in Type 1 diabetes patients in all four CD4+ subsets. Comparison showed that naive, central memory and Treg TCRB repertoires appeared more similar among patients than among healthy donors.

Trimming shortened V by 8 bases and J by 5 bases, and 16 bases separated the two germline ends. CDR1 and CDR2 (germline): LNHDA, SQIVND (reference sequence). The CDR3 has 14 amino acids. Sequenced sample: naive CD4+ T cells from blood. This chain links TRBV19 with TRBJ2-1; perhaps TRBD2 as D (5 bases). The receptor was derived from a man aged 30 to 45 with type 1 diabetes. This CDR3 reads CASGRVGGHNEQFF. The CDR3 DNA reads TGTGCCAGTGGAAGGGTCGGAGGCCACAATGAGCAGTTCTTC. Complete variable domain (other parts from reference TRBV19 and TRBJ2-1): DGGITQSPKYLFRKEGQNVTLSCEQNLNHDAMYWYRQDPGQGLRLIYYSQIVNDFQKGDIAEGYSVSREKKESFPLTVTSAQKNPTAFYLCASGRVGGHNEQFFGPGTRLTVL.